The present entry profiles one T cell receptor beta chain with its context. The antigen is unknown. Trimming cost V 4 bases and J 3 bases, with 10 bases left between them. CDR3 length: 13 residues. Germline lookup yields CDR1 SQVTM and CDR2 ANQGSEA. This was the immunoSEQ v3.0 assay at survey level. The assay was immunoSEQ multiplex PCR, and TCRdb's table has in-frame clones only and misses some. The sample yields 30,000 to 40,000 clones, roughly 85% seen once. Before DNA extraction, about 1-10 million cryopreserved PBMC were held in the samples. This entry belongs to a study of long-term antiretroviral therapy in people with HIV. Notes on the study in general: Dominating the repertoire at all time points were the clones that expanded before ART.

The receptor's source is a man between 18 and 35 years old with HIV. The chain is built from TRBV29-1 and TRBJ1-5; TRBD1 might be the D (5 bases). This specimen was unsorted PBMCs, taken 2.2 years after starting antiretroviral therapy. In DNA form, the CDR3 reads TGCAGCGTTGGCGACAGATTCAATCAGCCCCAGCATTTT. This sequence encodes CSVGDRFNQPQHF.